This T cell receptor beta chain was obtained from a study of early T cells in non-severe SARS-CoV-2 infection. Study-wide context: The input, bulk RNA from unsorted whole blood, was sequenced, and chains were unpaired. Overall study findings and caveats: VDJdb-based matching was biased toward anti-spike CD8 responses and missed private and CD4 specificities.

This CDR3 contains 12 residues. Trimming shortened V by 1 base and J by 2 bases, and 4 bases separated the two germline ends. CDR1 and CDR2 (germline): SQVTM, ANQGSEA. In this sample, this clonotype turned up a few times. Its target is unknown. In the library, individual cDNA molecules carried attached unique molecular identifiers. TCRdb passed the 5' RACE reads through MiXCR, listing each CDR3 protein once. The table shows about 79,000 distinct CDR3 sequences, with 13% occurring only once. V usage is TRBV29-1 and J usage is TRBJ2-3; D uncertain. This receptor was obtained from an adult who was a healthcare worker with PCR-confirmed SARS-CoV-2 infection or an uninfected control (not recorded which). Sequences were obtained from whole blood. Written as DNA, the CDR3 is TGCAGCGTTGAAGGCCCCACAGATACGCAGTATTTT. Amino acids: CSVEGPTDTQYF.